This T cell receptor beta chain came from a study of cytomegalovirus exposure and HLA in healthy donors. Vbeta (60) and Jbeta (13) primers were used in the PCR. The protocol was immunoSEQ multiplex PCR, while the TCRdb copy is restricted to in-frame clones and leaves out a portion. In the table there are 35,000 to 45,000 clones, roughly 47% of which are singletons. CDR3 size: 15 residues. V shed 6 bases and J 6 bases; nucleotides not matched to a gene: 9. Germline values: CDR1 SNHLY, CDR2 FYNNEI. The count of this clone is one. This TCR derives from a human donor in good health. Sequences were obtained from PBMCs. The chain couples TRBV2 to TRBJ2-2; 8 bases match TRBD1. CDR3 protein: CASRMDRAQAGELFF. Here the CDR3 DNA reads TGTGCCAGCAGGATGGACAGGGCGCAAGCCGGGGAGCTGTTTTTT.